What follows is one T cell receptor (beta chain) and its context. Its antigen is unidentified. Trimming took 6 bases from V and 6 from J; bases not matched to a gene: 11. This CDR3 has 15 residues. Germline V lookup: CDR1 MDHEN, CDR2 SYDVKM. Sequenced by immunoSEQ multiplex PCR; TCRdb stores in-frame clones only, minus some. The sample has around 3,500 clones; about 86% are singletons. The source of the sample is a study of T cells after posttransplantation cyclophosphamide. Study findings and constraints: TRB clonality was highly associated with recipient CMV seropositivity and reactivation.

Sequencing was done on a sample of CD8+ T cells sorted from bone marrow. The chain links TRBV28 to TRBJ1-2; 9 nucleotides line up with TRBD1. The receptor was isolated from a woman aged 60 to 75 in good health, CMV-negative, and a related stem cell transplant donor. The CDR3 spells CASSLPGQGLNGYTF. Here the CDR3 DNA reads TGTGCCAGCAGCCTTCCGGGACAGGGCTTGAATGGCTACACCTTC.